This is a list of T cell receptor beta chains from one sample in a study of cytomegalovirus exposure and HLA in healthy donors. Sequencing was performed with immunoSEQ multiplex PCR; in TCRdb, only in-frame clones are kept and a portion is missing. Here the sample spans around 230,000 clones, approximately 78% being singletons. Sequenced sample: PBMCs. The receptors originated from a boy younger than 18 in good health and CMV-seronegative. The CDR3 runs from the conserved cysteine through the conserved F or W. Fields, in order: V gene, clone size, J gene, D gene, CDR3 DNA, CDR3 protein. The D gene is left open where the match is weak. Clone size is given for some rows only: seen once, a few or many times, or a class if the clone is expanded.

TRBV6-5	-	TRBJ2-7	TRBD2	TGTGCCAGCAGTTCCCTAGCGGGGGGAGTCCACGAGCAGTACTTC	CASSSLAGGVHEQYF
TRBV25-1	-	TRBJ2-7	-	TGTGCCAGCAGTGAATTTGGTGACACGCGCGAGCAGTACTTC	CASSEFGDTREQYF
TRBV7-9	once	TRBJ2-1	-	TGTGCCAGCAGCTTAGAGGGCTCGACAGATGAGCAGTTCTTC	CASSLEGSTDEQFF
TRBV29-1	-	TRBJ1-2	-	TGCAGCGTCCCCTTGAAAGGAGGGACTAACTATGGCTACACCTTC	CSVPLKGGTNYGYTF
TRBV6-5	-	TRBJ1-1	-	TGTGCCAGCAGAAGATCCTCGGGGATGGCTGAAGCTTTCTTT	CASRRSSGMAEAFF
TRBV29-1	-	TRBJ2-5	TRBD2	TGCAGCGTTGCCCTAGCGGTAACCCAGTACTTC	CSVALAVTQYF
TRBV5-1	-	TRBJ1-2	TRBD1	TGCGCCAGCAGCGGATGGGGGGACAGGGGTCAGAATAACTATGGCTACACCTTC	CASSGWGDRGQNNYGYTF
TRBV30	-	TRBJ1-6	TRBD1	TGTGCCTGGAGTAATTTTCGGGGACAGGGGTCGATAAATTCACCCCTCCACTTT	CAWSNFRGQGSINSPLHF
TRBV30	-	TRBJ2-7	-	TGTGCCTGGAGAGACAGCTACGAGCAGTACTTC	CAWRDSYEQYF
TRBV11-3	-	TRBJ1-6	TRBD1	TGTGCCAGCAGATTAGGGATGGGACAGGGGAATTCACCCCTCCACTTT	CASRLGMGQGNSPLHF
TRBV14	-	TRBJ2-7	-	TGTGCCAGCAGCCAAGCCTACGAGCAGTACTTC	CASSQAYEQYF
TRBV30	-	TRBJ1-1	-	TGTGCCTGGAGTGTACATATGAGGACTGAAGCTTTCTTT	CAWSVHMRTEAFF
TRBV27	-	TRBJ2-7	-	TGTGCCAGCAGTTTATCAGGGGCCCTAAGCTCCTACGAGCAGTACTTC	CASSLSGALSSYEQYF
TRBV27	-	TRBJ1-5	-	TGTGCCAGCAGTCCGGGACATGGCAATCAGCCCCAGCATTTT	CASSPGHGNQPQHF
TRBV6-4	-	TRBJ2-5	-	TGTGCCAGCAGTGTTACTAGGGGGGAGACCCAGTACTTC	CASSVTRGETQYF
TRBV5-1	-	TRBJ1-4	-	TGCGCCAGCAGCTTGGGGGTGGAGGGGCCGAGTGAAAAACTGTTTTTT	CASSLGVEGPSEKLFF
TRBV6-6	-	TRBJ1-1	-	TGTGCCAGCAATATACAGGGGAACACTGAAGCTTTCTTT	CASNIQGNTEAFF
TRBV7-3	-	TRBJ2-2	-	TGTGCCAGCAGCGCCGGAGGGACTCTAAACACCGGGGAGCTGTTTTTT	CASSAGGTLNTGELFF
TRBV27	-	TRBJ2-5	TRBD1	TGTGCCAGCAGTTCCGAGCTAAGAGACAGGGAGCTCCAAGAGACCCAGTACTTC	CASSSELRDRELQETQYF
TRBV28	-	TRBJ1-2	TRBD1	TGTGCCAGCAGTTTACGACAGGGGGCGGTTAGCTATGGCTACACCTTC	CASSLRQGAVSYGYTF
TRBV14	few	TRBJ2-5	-	TGTGCCAGCAGCCGACAAAAAAGTGGGGAGACCCAGTACTTC	CASSRQKSGETQYF
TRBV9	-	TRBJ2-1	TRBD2	TGTGCCAGCAGCGGCTTGACTAGCGGGGTCCCCCCCGAGCAGTTCTTC	CASSGLTSGVPPEQFF
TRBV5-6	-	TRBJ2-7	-	TGTGCCAGCAGCTTGTACAGCTCCTACGAGCAGTACTTC	CASSLYSSYEQYF
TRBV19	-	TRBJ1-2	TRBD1	TGTGCCAGTAGTACCGTTGGACAGGGGACTGGCTACACCTTC	CASSTVGQGTGYTF
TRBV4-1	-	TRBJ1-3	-	TGCGCCAGCAGCCCGACCGGACAGCCCTCTGGAAACACCATATATTTT	CASSPTGQPSGNTIYF
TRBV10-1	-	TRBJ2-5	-	TGCGCCAGCAGTGCCGCCTTCAACTCAGAGACCCAGTACTTC	CASSAAFNSETQYF
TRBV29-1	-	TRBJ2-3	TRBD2	TGCAGCGACACTAGCGGGAGGGCTTATAGCACAGATACGCAGTATTTT	CSDTSGRAYSTDTQYF
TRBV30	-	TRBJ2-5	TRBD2	TGTGCCTGGGGATTTGGGCTAGCGGGAGGGGGTGAGCAGTACTTC	CAWGFGLAGGGEQYF